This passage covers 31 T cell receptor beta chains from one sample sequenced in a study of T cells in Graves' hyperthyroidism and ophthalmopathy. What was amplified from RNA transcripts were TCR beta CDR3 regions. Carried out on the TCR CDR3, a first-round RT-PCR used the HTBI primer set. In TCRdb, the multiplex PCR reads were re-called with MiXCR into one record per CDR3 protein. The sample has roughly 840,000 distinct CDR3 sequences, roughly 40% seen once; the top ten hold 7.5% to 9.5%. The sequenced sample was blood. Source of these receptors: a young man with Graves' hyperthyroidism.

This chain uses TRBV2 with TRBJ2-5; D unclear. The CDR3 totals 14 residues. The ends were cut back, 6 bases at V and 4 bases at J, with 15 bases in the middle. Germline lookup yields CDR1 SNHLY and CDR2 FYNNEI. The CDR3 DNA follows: TGTGCCAGCAGCCCTAACCTGTCCGGAGAGACCCAGTACTTC. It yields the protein CASSPNLSGETQYF.

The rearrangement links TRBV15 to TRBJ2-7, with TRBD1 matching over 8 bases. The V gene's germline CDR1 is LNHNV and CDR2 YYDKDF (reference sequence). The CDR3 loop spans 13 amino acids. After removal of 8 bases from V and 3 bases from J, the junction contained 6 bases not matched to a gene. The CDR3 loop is CATAGTGDYEQYF. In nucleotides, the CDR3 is TGTGCCACCGCCGGGACAGGCGACTACGAGCAGTACTTC. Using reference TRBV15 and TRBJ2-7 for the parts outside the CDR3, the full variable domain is DAMVIQNPRYQVTQFGKPVTLSCSQTLNHNVMYWYQQKSSQAPKLLFHYYDKDFNNEADTPDNFQSRRPNTSFCFLDIRSPGLGDTAMYLCATAGTGDYEQYFGPGTRLTVT.

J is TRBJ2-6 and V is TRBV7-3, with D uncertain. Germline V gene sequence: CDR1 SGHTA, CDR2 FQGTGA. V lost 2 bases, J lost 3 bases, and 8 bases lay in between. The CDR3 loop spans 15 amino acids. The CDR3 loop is CASSLHGDGANVLTF. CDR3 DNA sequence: TGTGCCAGCAGCTTACACGGTGATGGGGCCAACGTCCTGACTTTC.

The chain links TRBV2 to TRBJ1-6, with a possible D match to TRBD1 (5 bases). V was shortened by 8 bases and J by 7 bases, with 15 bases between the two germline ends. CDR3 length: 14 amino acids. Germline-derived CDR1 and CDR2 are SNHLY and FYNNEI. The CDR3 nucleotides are TGTGCCAGCGCCCCCGAGGGGTCAAATTCACCCCTCCACTTT. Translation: CASAPEGSNSPLHF.

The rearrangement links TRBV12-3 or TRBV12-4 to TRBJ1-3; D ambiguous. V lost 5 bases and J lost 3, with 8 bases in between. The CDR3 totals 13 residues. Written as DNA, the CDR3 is TGTGCCAGCAGTCTGAGCTTTGGAAACACCATATATTTT. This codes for CASSLSFGNTIYF.

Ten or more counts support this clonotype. CDR3 residues: CASRDSEDGLPSGYTF. The CDR3 nucleotides read TGTGCCAGCAGGGACTCCGAGGACGGCCTCCCCTCTGGCTACACCTTC. The chain carries TRBV2 and TRBJ1-2; no definite D call. CDR1 and CDR2 (germline): SNHLY, FYNNEI. The length of the CDR3 is 16 residues. V shed 6 bases and J shed 7 bases, with 24 bases lying between them.

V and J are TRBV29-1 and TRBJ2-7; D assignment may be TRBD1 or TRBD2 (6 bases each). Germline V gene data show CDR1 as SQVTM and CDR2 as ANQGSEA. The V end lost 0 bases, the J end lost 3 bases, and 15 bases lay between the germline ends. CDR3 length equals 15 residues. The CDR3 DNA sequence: TGCAGCGTTGAAGATGTTGGACGGGGGCTCTACGAGCAGTACTTC. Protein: CSVEDVGRGLYEQYF.

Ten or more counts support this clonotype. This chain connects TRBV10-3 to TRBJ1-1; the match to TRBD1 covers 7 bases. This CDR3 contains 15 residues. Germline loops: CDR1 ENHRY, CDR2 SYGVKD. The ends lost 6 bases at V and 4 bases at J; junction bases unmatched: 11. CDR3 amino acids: CAISRLGQDPTEAFF. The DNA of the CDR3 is TGTGCCATCAGCAGACTCGGACAGGACCCCACTGAAGCTTTCTTT.

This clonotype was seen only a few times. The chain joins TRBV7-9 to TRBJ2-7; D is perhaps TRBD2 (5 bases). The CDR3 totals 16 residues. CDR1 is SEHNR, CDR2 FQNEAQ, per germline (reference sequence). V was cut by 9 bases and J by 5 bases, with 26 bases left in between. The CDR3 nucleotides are TGTGCCAGTACCCCCGGGATGGACCCCACAAGGGACGAGCAGTACTTC. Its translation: CASTPGMDPTRDEQYF. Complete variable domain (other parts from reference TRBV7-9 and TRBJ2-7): DTGVSQNPRHKITKRGQNVTFRCDPISEHNRLYWYRQTLGQGPEFLTYFQNEAQLEKSRLLSDRFSAERPKGSFSTLEIQRTEQGDSAMYLCASTPGMDPTRDEQYFGPGTRLTVT.

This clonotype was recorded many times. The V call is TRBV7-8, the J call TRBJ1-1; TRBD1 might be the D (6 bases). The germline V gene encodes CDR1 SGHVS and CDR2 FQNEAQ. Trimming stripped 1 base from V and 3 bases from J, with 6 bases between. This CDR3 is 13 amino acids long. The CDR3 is CASSLDRDTEAFF. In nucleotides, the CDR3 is TGTGCCAGCAGCTTAGACAGGGACACTGAAGCTTTCTTT.

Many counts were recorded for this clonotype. The CDR3 sequence: CSVDMGQLSQETQYF. In nucleotides, the CDR3 is TGCAGCGTAGATATGGGACAGCTCTCACAAGAGACCCAGTACTTC. The chain links TRBV29-1 to TRBJ2-5; TRBD1 aligns across 7 bases. V was clipped by 6 bases and J by 2 bases; unmatched bases: 12. Germline V gene sequence: CDR1 SQVTM, CDR2 ANQGSEA. This CDR3 region has 15 residues.

This CDR3 reads CSAMRGVVAFF. DNA for the CDR3: TGCAGTGCTATGAGGGGGGTGGTGGCTTTCTTT. The J gene is TRBJ1-1, the V gene TRBV20-1; a weak D match, TRBD1 (6 bases). This CDR3 has 11 residues. Per the germline V gene, CDR1 is DFQATT and CDR2 is SNEGSKA (reference sequence). V lost 4 bases and J 11 bases, leaving 14 bases between the germline ends.

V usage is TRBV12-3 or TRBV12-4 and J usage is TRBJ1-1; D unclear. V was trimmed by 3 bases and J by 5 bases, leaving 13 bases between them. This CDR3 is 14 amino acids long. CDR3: CASSFRDLRTEAFF. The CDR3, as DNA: TGTGCCAGCAGTTTTAGGGATTTAAGGACTGAAGCTTTCTTT.

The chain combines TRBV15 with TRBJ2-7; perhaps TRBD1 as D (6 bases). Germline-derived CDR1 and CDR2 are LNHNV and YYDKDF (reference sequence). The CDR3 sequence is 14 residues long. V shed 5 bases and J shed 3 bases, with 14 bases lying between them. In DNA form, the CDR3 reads TGTGCCACCAGCGGCCCTCAGGGGAACTACGAGCAGTACTTC. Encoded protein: CATSGPQGNYEQYF.

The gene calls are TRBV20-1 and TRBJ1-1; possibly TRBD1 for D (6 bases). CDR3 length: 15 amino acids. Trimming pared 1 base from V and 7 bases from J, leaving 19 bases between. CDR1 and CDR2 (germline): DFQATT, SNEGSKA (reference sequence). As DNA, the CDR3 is TGCAGTGCTAGAGTGGGGGGCATAAGTGCTGGTGAAGCTTTCTTT. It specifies CSARVGGISAGEAFF.

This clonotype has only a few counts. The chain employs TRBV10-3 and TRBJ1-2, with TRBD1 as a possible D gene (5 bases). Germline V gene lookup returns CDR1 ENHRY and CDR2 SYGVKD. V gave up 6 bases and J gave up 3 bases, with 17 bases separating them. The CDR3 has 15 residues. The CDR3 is CAISPGIHVDYGYTF. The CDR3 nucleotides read TGTGCCATCAGCCCAGGGATACACGTCGACTATGGCTACACCTTC.

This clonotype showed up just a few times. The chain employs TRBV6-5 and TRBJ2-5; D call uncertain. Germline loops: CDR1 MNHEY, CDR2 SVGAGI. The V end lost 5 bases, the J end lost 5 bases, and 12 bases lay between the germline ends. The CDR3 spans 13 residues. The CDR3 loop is CASSQQSEETQYF. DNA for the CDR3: TGTGCCAGCAGTCAACAGAGTGAGGAGACCCAGTACTTC.

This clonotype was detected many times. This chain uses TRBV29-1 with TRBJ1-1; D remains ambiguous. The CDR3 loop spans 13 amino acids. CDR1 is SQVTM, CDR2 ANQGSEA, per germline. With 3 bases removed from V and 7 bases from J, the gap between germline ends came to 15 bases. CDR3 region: CSVEGWTPGEAFF. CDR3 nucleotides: TGCAGCGTTGAGGGATGGACGCCGGGTGAAGCTTTCTTT.

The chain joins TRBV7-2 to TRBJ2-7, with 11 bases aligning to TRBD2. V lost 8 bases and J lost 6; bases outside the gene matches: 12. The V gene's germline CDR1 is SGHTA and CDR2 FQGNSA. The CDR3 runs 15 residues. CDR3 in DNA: TGTGCCAGCTCACCTGGGACTAGCGGATGGAGCGAGCAGTACTTC. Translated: CASSPGTSGWSEQYF.

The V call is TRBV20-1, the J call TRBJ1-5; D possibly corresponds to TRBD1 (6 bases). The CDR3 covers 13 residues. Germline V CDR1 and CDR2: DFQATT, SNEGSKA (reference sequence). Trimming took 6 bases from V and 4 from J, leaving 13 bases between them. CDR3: CSALGHQNQPQHF. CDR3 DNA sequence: TGCAGTGCCTTGGGACATCAGAATCAGCCCCAGCATTTT.

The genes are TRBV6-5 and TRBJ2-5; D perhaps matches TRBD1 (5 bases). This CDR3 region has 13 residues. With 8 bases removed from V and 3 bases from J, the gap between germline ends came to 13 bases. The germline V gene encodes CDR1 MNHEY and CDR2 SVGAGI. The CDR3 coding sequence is TGTGCCAGCCGGGTCAGCAGGGAAGAGACCCAGTACTTC. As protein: CASRVSREETQYF.

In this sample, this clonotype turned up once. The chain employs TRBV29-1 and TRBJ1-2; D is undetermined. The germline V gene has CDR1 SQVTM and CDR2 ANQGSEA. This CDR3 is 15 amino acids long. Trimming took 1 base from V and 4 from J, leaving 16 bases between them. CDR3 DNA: TGCAGCGTTGAAGCATCCGGCCCAGGCATCTATGGCTACACCTTC. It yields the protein CSVEASGPGIYGYTF.

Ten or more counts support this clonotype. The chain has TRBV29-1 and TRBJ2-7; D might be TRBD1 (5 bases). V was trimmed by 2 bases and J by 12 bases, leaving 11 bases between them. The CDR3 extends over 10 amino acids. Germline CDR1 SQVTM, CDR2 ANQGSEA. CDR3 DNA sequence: TGCAGCGTTGAAAGTTCACAGGTGTACTTC. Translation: CSVESSQVYF.

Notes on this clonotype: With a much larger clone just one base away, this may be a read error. This CDR3 is CASTSEGNSLLHF. The CDR3 nucleotides are TGTGCCAGCACCTCGGAGGGGAATTCACTCCTCCACTTT. This chain links TRBV11-3 with TRBJ1-6; D perhaps matches TRBD1 (5 bases). The CDR3 length is 13 residues. CDR1 and CDR2 (germline): SGHNT, YENEEA.

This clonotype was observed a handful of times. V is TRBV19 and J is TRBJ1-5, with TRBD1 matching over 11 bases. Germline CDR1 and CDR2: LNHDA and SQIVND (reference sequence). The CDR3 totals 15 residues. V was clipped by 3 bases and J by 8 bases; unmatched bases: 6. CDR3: CASSIGQGAREPQHF. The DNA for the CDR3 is TGTGCCAGTAGTATTGGACAGGGGGCGAGGGAGCCCCAGCATTTT.

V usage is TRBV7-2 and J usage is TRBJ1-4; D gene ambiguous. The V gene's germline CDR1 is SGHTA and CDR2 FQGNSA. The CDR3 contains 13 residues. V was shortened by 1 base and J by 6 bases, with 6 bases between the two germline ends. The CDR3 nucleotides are TGTGCCAGCAGCTTAGGGGATGATGAAAAACTGTTTTTT. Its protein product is CASSLGDDEKLFF.

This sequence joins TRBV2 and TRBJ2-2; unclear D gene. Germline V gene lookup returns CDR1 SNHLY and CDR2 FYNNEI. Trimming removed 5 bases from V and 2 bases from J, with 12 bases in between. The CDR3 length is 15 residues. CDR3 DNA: TGTGCCAGCAGTCCGTTTGAAGTTAACACCGGGGAGCTGTTTTTT. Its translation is CASSPFEVNTGELFF.

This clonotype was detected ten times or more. CDR3 in amino acids: CASSLTTSNYGYTF. CDR3 coding DNA: TGCGCCAGCAGCTTAACGACAAGTAACTATGGCTACACCTTC. The chain employs TRBV5-1 and TRBJ1-2; D call uncertain. Trimming stripped 2 bases from V and 1 base from J, with 9 bases between. The CDR3 length is 14 residues. CDR1 and CDR2 from the germline V gene are SGHRS and YFSETQ.

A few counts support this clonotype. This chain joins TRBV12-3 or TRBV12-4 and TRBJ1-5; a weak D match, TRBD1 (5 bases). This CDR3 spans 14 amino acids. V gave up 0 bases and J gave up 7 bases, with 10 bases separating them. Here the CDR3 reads CASSLAAGLQPQHF. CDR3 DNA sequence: TGTGCCAGCAGTTTAGCGGCAGGGCTCCAGCCCCAGCATTTT.

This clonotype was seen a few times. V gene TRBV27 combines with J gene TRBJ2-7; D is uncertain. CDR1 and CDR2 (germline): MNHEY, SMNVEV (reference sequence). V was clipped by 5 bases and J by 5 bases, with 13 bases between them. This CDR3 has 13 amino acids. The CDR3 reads CASSRGFEDEQYF. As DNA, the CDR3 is TGTGCCAGCAGTCGTGGGTTTGAAGACGAGCAGTACTTC.

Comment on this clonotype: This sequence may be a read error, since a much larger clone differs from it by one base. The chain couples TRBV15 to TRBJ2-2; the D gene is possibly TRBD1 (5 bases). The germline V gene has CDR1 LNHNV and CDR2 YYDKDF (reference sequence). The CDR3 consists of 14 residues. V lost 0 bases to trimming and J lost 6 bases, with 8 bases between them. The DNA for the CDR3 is TGTGCCACCAGCAGAGATATGGGGCCCGGGGAGCTGTTTTTT. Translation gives CATSRDMGPGELFF.